The T cell receptor (beta chain) under discussion was sequenced for a study of Ad26.COV2.S vaccination and SARS-CoV-2 variants. Across the study: Ad26.COV2.S, an intramuscular injection, was given once or twice 56 days apart. Overall study results and limits: TCR breadth and depth estimates may have understated total T cell responses.

Sequencing used immunoSEQ multiplex PCR; TCRdb keeps in-frame clones, though not all of them. The sample has about 370,000 clones, approximately 91% seen once. To note about this clone: The antigen is undetermined.

Described treatment: 19 received Ad26.COV2.S at low or high dose, single or two shots; about 5 received placebo; per-sample allocation not given. Repertoires come from day 63 after the first vaccine or placebo injection. The ends were cut back, 0 bases at V and 4 bases at J, with 9 bases in the middle. This CDR3 is 14 amino acids long. Looked up from germline, CDR1 is SEHNR and CDR2 is FQNEAQ (reference sequence). The sequence was collected from a person between 18 and 65 years old who received the Ad26.COV2.S COVID-19 vaccine or a placebo. Sequences were derived from peripheral blood, sampled in a trial of Ad26.COV2.S vaccine versus placebo. This rearrangement joins TRBV7-9 to TRBJ1-2; D may be TRBD1 (5 bases). In DNA, the CDR3 is TGTGCCAGCAGCTTAGCGGGAGGGGTCTATGGCTACACCTTC. Translated, it gives CASSLAGGVYGYTF.